This passage covers 7 T cell receptor beta chains from one sample sequenced in a study of technical replicates of blood from several donors. Method: immunoSEQ multiplex PCR; TCRdb's copy keeps in-frame clones and lacks some. The profile covers some 87,000 clones, with around 96% appearing a single time and roughly 0.33% taken by the ten largest. The sequencing sample was made of T cells isolated from PBMCs. Receptors were obtained from a human donor in good health.

V usage is TRBV6-1 and J usage is TRBJ1-5; maybe TRBD1 (6 bases). This CDR3 contains 13 residues. Trimming pared 9 bases from V and 1 base from J, leaving 10 bases between. Per germline, CDR1 MNHNS and CDR2 SASEGT. The CDR3 nucleotides read TGTGCCAGTGGGGGGGGCAGCAATCAGCCCCAGCATTTT. Translation: CASGGGSNQPQHF.

V usage is TRBV5-5 and J usage is TRBJ2-1; 7 bases fit TRBD1. The germline V gene has CDR1 SGHKS and CDR2 YYEKEE (reference sequence). V dropped 1 base and J dropped 3; count of bases not matched to a gene: 1. The length of the CDR3 is 14 residues. In DNA form, the CDR3 reads TGTGCCAGCAGCTTGACAGGGGTCTACAATGAGCAGTTCTTC. This encodes CASSLTGVYNEQFF.

The count of this clone is one. J is TRBJ1-1 and V is TRBV10-2, with D uncertain. Germline V gives CDR1 WSHSY, CDR2 SAAADI. V shed 5 bases and J shed 4 bases, with 14 bases lying between them. The CDR3 spans 14 residues. CDR3 nucleotides: TGCGCCAGCAGTTCCGTGGACTTGTCCACTGAAGCTTTCTTT. The encoded protein is CASSSVDLSTEAFF.

This CDR3 is CASSDLGVGEQYF. The CDR3 DNA is TGTGCCAGCAGTGATCTGGGAGTAGGCGAGCAGTACTTC. The J gene is TRBJ2-7, the V gene TRBV2; perhaps TRBD2 as D (5 bases). Per the germline V gene, CDR1 is SNHLY and CDR2 is FYNNEI. The CDR3 spans 13 residues. Trimming left V 3 bases short and J 6 bases short, with 12 bases between.

The chain couples TRBV5-5 to TRBJ1-1; unclear D gene. Germline values: CDR1 SGHKS, CDR2 YYEKEE (reference sequence). Trimming left V 0 bases short and J 0 bases short, with 12 bases between. This CDR3 spans 16 amino acids. The CDR3 bases are TGTGCCAGCAGCTTGGTGTCCTGGTTAGTGAACACTGAAGCTTTCTTT. The encoded protein is CASSLVSWLVNTEAFF.

This chain connects TRBV5-1 to TRBJ1-2; 8 nucleotides agree with TRBD1. The ends lost 2 bases at V and 8 bases at J; junction bases unmatched: 8. The CDR3 runs to 14 residues. CDR1 is SGHRS, CDR2 YFSETQ, per germline. In DNA form, the CDR3 reads TGCGCCAGCAGCTTTAACAGGGGGAATGACGGCTACACCTTC. Protein sequence: CASSFNRGNDGYTF.

Comments on this clone: One end of the junction varies from germline; a read error may be responsible. The rearrangement uses TRBV7-7 and TRBJ2-7; 8 nucleotides align to TRBD2. The CDR3 contains 22 residues. Germline lookup yields CDR1 SSHAT and CDR2 FNYEAQ (reference sequence). CDR3 DNA sequence: TGTGCTAGCAGCTTTGATCGCGTTAGGGGTCCCCGCAAGCGGGGGACTTCCTACGAGCAGTACTTC. The encoded protein is CASSFDRVRGPRKRGTSYEQYF.